One and the same sample provided the 21 T cell receptor beta chains below, sequenced in a study of OX40 agonist ivuxolimab in advanced cancers. Sequencing was performed with immunoSEQ multiplex PCR; in TCRdb, only in-frame clones are kept and a portion is missing. The repertoire consists of fewer than 80,000 clones, with around four fifths occurring once and the leading ten covering 3.4%. The source was CD4+ or CD8+ T cells sorted from blood, collected in a trial of the OX40 agonist ivuxolimab. All receptors derive from an adult with an advanced solid tumor such as melanoma, head and neck, liver or kidney cancer.

The chain carries TRBV7-9 and TRBJ1-3; 8 nucleotides line up with TRBD1. The CDR3 runs 17 residues. Germline V gene sequence: CDR1 SEHNR, CDR2 FQNEAQ (reference sequence). With V trimmed by 5 bases and J by 0 bases, 9 bases remained unmatched. This CDR3 reads CASSAGQGIYSGNTIYF. The DNA for the CDR3 is TGTGCCAGCAGCGCCGGACAGGGAATCTACTCTGGAAACACCATATATTTT.

Written as DNA, the CDR3 is TGTGCCAGTAGTGCCAATGGACAGTTTCACGAGCAGTACTTC. Protein: CASSANGQFHEQYF. J is TRBJ2-7 and V is TRBV19; possibly TRBD1 for D (6 bases). CDR1 is LNHDA, CDR2 SQIVND, per germline (reference sequence). V lost 5 bases, J lost 5 bases, and 16 bases lay in between. The CDR3 has 14 residues.

This clone was counted between two and nine times. This rearrangement joins TRBV7-9 to TRBJ2-5, with TRBD2 matching over 7 bases. Germline-derived CDR1 and CDR2 are SEHNR and FQNEAQ (reference sequence). Trimming at V came to 6 bases and at J to 2 bases, leaving 6 bases not matched to a gene. CDR3 length: 14 amino acids. The CDR3 reads CASSPSGGQETQYF. CDR3 in DNA: TGTGCCAGCAGTCCCTCCGGGGGGCAAGAGACCCAGTACTTC.

V and J are TRBV4-3 and TRBJ1-2; the match to TRBD1 covers 10 bases. The CDR3 spans 15 residues. V trimming: 1 base; J trimming: 2 bases; junction bases outside the gene matches: 1. From germline, CDR1 is LGHNA and CDR2 YSLEER. The CDR3 nucleotides are TGCGCCAGCAGCCAAGGGACAGGGGGGAACTATGGCTACACCTTC. Protein sequence: CASSQGTGGNYGYTF.

This clone was seen once. The chain is built from TRBV18 and TRBJ1-1, with 7 bases aligning to TRBD1. This CDR3 contains 15 residues. Germline CDR1 is KGHSH and CDR2 is LQKENI. V was pared by 2 bases and J by 6 bases, with 9 bases of the junction left unmatched. The CDR3 DNA sequence: TGTGCCAGCTCACCAAGGACAGGTCAGGTACCTGAAGCTTTCTTT. Translation gives CASSPRTGQVPEAFF.

The CDR3 is CASSPLAGENTDTQYF. CDR3 nucleotide sequence: TGTGCCAGCAGTCCCCTCGCGGGGGAGAACACAGATACGCAGTATTTT. This chain uses TRBV28 with TRBJ2-3, with 7 bases matching TRBD2. The CDR3 is made up of 16 amino acids. After removal of 5 bases from V and 2 bases from J, the junction contained 10 bases not matched to a gene. In germline, CDR1 is MDHEN, CDR2 SYDVKM.

V is TRBV7-3 and J is TRBJ2-2, with D hard to call. The V gene lost 1 base and the J gene lost 0 bases, with 9 bases spanning the gap. CDR1 and CDR2 (germline): SGHTA, FQGTGA. The CDR3 spans 16 residues. The CDR3 DNA is TGTGCCAGCAGCTTAAATCCCATCCCGAACACCGGGGAGCTGTTTTTT. This codes for CASSLNPIPNTGELFF. Complete variable domain (other parts from reference TRBV7-3 and TRBJ2-2): GAGVSQTPSNKVTEKGKYVELRCDPISGHTALYWYRQSLGQGPEFLIYFQGTGAADDSGLPNDRFFAVRPEGSVSTLKIQRTERGDSAVYLCASSLNPIPNTGELFFGEGSRLTVL.

The J gene is TRBJ1-6, the V gene TRBV4-1; maybe TRBD1 (6 bases). CDR1 is MGHRA and CDR2 is YSYEKL in the germline V gene. With 0 bases removed from V and 10 bases from J, the gap between germline ends came to 19 bases. This CDR3 is built from 17 residues. As DNA, the CDR3 is TGCGCCAGCAGCCAAGAGGCGTCGGGGACACGAAGCTCACCCCTCCACTTT. As protein: CASSQEASGTRSSPLHF.

V usage is TRBV7-2 and J usage is TRBJ2-3, with D unresolved. The CDR3 covers 12 residues. Trimming pared 3 bases from V and 7 bases from J, leaving 8 bases between. Germline V gene data show CDR1 as SGHTA and CDR2 as FQGNSA. CDR3 residues: CASSFLSNTQYF. The DNA for the CDR3 is TGTGCCAGCAGCTTCCTGTCCAATACGCAGTATTTT.

The chain joins TRBV28 to TRBJ1-2; D unclear. Germline loops: CDR1 MDHEN, CDR2 SYDVKM. CDR3 size: 13 residues. Trimming stripped 4 bases from V and 6 bases from J, with 12 bases between. The CDR3 nucleotides read TGTGCCAGCAGTTCTCGCCGAAGGCATGGCTACACCTTC. Encoded protein: CASSSRRRHGYTF.

This clone was counted a few times. The genes are TRBV2 and TRBJ1-1, with D unresolved. Trimming removed 4 bases from V and 5 bases from J, with 11 bases in between. Germline CDR1 and CDR2: SNHLY and FYNNEI. This CDR3 has 13 residues. The CDR3 reads CASSGDLRTEAFF. In DNA, the CDR3 is TGTGCCAGCAGTGGAGACTTGAGGACTGAAGCTTTCTTT.

About this clone: Compared with germline, one end of the junction differs, possibly owing to a read error. This sequence joins TRBV18 and TRBJ1-2, with TRBD1 matching 11 bases. Germline V gene sequence: CDR1 KGHSH, CDR2 LQKENI. This CDR3 has 13 residues. The CDR3 DNA is TGTGCCAGTCTTCCGGGACAGGGGGATCTACCCAACTTC. Translating gives CASLPGQGDLPNF.

V usage is TRBV27 and J usage is TRBJ2-7; D possibly corresponds to TRBD2 (7 bases). Germline values: CDR1 MNHEY, CDR2 SMNVEV (reference sequence). The CDR3 extends over 15 amino acids. Deletions cut 7 bases from V and 5 bases from J, with 21 bases between. The CDR3 is CASKPLGGPENEQYF. The CDR3, as DNA: TGTGCCAGCAAACCCTTGGGGGGGCCGGAGAACGAGCAGTACTTC.

The chain is built from TRBV6-6 and TRBJ2-3; the D is unclear. Per germline, CDR1 MNHNY and CDR2 SVGAGI (reference sequence). Deletions cut 0 bases from V and 5 bases from J, with 9 bases between. CDR3 length: 14 residues. This CDR3 reads CASSYSGAEDTQYF. CDR3 bases: TGTGCCAGCAGTTACTCCGGAGCCGAAGATACGCAGTATTTT.

The CDR3 region is CATSRHGGENTGELFF. Here the CDR3 DNA reads TGTGCCACCAGCAGACACGGGGGGGAAAACACCGGGGAGCTGTTTTTT. V and J are TRBV15 and TRBJ2-2, with 8 positions matching TRBD2. The CDR3 has 16 amino acids. J lost 2 bases, V lost 2 bases, and 4 bases had no gene match. Germline lookup yields CDR1 LNHNV and CDR2 YYDKDF (reference sequence).

The chain carries TRBV28 and TRBJ2-3, with D unclear. Germline CDR1 is MDHEN and CDR2 is SYDVKM. The CDR3 totals 16 residues. Trimming cost V 1 base and J 3 bases, with 14 bases left between them. The CDR3: CASSLLVGVATDTQYF. The CDR3 DNA reads as TGTGCCAGCAGTTTATTGGTTGGGGTGGCTACAGATACGCAGTATTTT.

V and J are TRBV11-2 and TRBJ1-3; D is unclear. Germline CDR1 SGHAT, CDR2 FQNNGV. The CDR3 is 16 amino acids. Deletions cut 5 bases from V and 4 bases from J, with 18 bases between. CDR3 region: CASSPQRGIGGNTIYF. The CDR3 DNA reads TGTGCCAGCAGCCCCCAACGGGGTATCGGAGGAAACACCATATATTTT.

The V and J genes are TRBV10-3 and TRBJ2-3, with D uncertain. Trimming took off 2 bases at V and 3 bases at J, with 9 bases between the two ends. Germline V gene data show CDR1 as ENHRY and CDR2 as SYGVKD. The CDR3 is 14 amino acids. This chain's CDR3 is CAISESRDTDTQYF. CDR3 DNA sequence: TGTGCCATCAGTGAGAGTCGAGATACAGATACGCAGTATTTT.

This chain connects TRBV28 to TRBJ2-1; 8 bases match TRBD2. The CDR3 runs to 13 residues. CDR1 is MDHEN, CDR2 SYDVKM, per germline. J lost 4 bases, V lost 7 bases, and 3 bases had no gene match. The CDR3 sequence: CASKSGGYNEQFF. The DNA for the CDR3 is TGTGCCAGCAAAAGCGGGGGTTACAATGAGCAGTTCTTC.

The chain joins TRBV9 to TRBJ2-2, with D maybe TRBD1 (5 bases). With 0 bases removed from V and 1 base from J, the gap between germline ends came to 7 bases. This CDR3 contains 15 residues. Germline assignment: CDR1 SGDLS and CDR2 YYNGEE. CDR3 nucleotide sequence: TGTGCCAGCAGCGTAGCAGGGTTGAACACCGGGGAGCTGTTTTTT. Protein: CASSVAGLNTGELFF.

The CDR3 bases are TGTGCCAGCATCCGCCAGGGGGCTAACTATGGCTACACCTTC. Translated: CASIRQGANYGYTF. This sequence joins TRBV16 and TRBJ1-2; 7 nucleotides match TRBD1. The CDR3 sequence is 14 residues long. Germline CDR1 and CDR2: KGHSY and FQNENV. J lost 0 bases, V lost 7 bases, and 5 bases had no gene match.